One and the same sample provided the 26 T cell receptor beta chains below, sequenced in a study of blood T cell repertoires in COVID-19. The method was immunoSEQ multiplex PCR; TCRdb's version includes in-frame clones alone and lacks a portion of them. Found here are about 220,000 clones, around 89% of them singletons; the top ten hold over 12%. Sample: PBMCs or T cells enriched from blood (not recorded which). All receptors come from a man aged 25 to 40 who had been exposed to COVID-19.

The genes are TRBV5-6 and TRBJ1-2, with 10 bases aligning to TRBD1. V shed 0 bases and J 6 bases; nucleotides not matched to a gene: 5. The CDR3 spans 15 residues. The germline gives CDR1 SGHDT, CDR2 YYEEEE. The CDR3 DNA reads TGTGCCAGCAGCTTGGTGGGACAGGGGAGGAATGGCTACACCTTC. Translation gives CASSLVGQGRNGYTF.

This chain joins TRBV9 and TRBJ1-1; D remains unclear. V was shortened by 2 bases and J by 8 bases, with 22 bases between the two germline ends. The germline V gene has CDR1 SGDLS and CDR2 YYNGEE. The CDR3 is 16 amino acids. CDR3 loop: CASSVSPLNSGGEAFF. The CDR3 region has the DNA TGTGCCAGCAGCGTTTCCCCGTTAAATTCCGGAGGCGAAGCTTTCTTT. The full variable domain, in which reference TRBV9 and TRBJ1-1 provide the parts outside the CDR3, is DSGVTQTPKHLITATGQRVTLRCSPRSGDLSVYWYQQSLDQGLQFLIQYYNGEERAKGNILERFSAQQFPDLHSELNLSSLELGDSALYFCASSVSPLNSGGEAFFGQGTRLTVV.

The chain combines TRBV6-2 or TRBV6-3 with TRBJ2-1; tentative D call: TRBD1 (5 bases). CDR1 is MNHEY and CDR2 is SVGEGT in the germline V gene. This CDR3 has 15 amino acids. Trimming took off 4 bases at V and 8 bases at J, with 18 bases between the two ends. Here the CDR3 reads CASSSLQVLPDEQFF. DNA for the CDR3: TGTGCCAGCAGTTCCCTACAGGTACTACCGGATGAGCAGTTCTTC.

In DNA, the CDR3 is TGTGCCAGCAGCTTAGTCAGGGCGGAGATGTCACCCCTCCACTTT. Protein: CASSLVRAEMSPLHF. The chain carries TRBV7-6 and TRBJ1-6, with TRBD1 as a possible D gene (5 bases). Germline loops: CDR1 SGHVS, CDR2 FNYEAQ. This CDR3 region has 15 residues. Trimming removed 1 base from V and 10 bases from J, with 14 bases in between.

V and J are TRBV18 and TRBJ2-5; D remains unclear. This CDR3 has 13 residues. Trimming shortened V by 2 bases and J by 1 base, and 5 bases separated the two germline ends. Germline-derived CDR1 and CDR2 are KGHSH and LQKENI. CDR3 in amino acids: CASSPILQETQYF. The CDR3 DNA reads TGTGCCAGCTCACCAATCCTCCAAGAGACCCAGTACTTC.

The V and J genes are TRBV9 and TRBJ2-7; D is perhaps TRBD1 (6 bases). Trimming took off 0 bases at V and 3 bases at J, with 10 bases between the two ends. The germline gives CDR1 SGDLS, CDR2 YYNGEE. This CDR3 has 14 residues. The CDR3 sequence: CASSVATGNYEQYF. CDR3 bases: TGTGCCAGCAGCGTAGCTACAGGGAACTACGAGCAGTACTTC. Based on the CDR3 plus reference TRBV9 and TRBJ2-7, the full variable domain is DSGVTQTPKHLITATGQRVTLRCSPRSGDLSVYWYQQSLDQGLQFLIQYYNGEERAKGNILERFSAQQFPDLHSELNLSSLELGDSALYFCASSVATGNYEQYFGPGTRLTVT.

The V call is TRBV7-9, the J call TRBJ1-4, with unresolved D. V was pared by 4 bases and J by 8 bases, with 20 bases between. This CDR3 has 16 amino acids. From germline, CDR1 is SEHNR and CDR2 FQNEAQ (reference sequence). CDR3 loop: CASSSNDRGGTEKLFF. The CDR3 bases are TGTGCCAGCAGCTCGAACGACCGGGGAGGAACCGAAAAACTGTTTTTT.

For the CDR3, the DNA is TGTGCCAGCAGCCCAGAAAACTATGGCTACACCTTC. Residues: CASSPENYGYTF. This chain uses TRBV5-4 with TRBJ1-2, with D uncertain. In germline, CDR1 is SGHNT, CDR2 YYREEE (reference sequence). The V gene lost 4 bases and the J gene lost 2 bases, with 6 bases spanning the gap. The CDR3 runs 12 residues.

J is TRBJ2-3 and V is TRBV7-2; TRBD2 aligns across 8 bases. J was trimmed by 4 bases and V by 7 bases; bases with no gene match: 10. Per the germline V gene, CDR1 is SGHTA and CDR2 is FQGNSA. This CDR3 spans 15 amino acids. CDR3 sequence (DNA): TGTGCCAGCACCCAACCAGCGGGGGCCCCAGATACGCAGTATTTT. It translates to CASTQPAGAPDTQYF.

CDR3 coding DNA: TGCGCCAGCAGCTTGGGGGTCGGGTTGAGCAATCAGCCCCAGCATTTT. Encoded protein: CASSLGVGLSNQPQHF. The chain recombines TRBV5-1 with TRBJ1-5; D remains unclear. V gave up 0 bases and J gave up 1 base, with 11 bases separating them. Germline-derived CDR1 and CDR2 are SGHRS and YFSETQ. The CDR3 covers 16 residues.

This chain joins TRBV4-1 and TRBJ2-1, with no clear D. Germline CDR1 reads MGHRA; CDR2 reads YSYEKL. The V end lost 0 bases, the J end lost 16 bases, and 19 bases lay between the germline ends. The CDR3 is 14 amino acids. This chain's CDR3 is CASSQDSEQPLIFF. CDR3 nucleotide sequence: TGCGCCAGCAGCCAAGATTCAGAACAGCCCCTCATTTTCTTC.

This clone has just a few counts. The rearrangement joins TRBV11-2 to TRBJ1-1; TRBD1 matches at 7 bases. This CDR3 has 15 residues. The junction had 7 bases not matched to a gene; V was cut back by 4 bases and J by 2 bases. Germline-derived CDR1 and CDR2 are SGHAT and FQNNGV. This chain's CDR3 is CASSSGQVSNTEAFF. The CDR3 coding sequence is TGTGCCAGCAGCTCCGGACAGGTCTCCAACACTGAAGCTTTCTTT.

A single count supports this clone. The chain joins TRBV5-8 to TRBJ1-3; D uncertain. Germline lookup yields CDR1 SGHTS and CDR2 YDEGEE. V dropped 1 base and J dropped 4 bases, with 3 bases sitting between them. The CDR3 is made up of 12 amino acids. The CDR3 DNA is TGTGCCAGCAGCTTGAGCGGAAACACCATATATTTT. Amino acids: CASSLSGNTIYF.

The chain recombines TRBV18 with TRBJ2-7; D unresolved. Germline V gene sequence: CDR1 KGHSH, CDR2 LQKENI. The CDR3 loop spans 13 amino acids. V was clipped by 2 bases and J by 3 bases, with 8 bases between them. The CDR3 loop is CASSPIRNYEQYF. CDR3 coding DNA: TGTGCCAGCTCACCAATTAGAAACTACGAGCAGTACTTC.

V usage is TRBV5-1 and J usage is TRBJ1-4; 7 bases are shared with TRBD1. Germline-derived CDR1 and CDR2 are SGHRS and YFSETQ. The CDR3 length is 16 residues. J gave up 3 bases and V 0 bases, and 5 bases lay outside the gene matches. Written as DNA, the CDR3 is TGCGCCAGCAGCTTGGTGTACAGGGGCCCTAATGAAAAACTGTTTTTT. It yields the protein CASSLVYRGPNEKLFF.

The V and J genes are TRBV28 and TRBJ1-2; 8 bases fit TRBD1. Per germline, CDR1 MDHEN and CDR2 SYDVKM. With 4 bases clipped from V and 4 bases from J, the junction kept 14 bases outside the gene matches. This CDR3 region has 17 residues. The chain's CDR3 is CASSSGSFGQGGYGYTF. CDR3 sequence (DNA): TGTGCCAGCAGTTCCGGCTCCTTTGGACAGGGTGGCTATGGCTACACCTTC.

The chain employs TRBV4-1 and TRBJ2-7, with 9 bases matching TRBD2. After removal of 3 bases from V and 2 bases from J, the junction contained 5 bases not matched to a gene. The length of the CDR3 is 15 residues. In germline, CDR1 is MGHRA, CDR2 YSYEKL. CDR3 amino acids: CASSHGLAPTYEQYF. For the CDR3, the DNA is TGCGCCAGCAGCCACGGACTAGCGCCTACCTACGAGCAGTACTTC.

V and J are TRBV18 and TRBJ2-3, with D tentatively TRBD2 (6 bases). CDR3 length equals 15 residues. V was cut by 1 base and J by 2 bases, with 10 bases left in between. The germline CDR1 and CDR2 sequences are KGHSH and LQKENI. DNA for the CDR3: TGTGCCAGCTCACCACGGGAGGCCCTCACAGATACGCAGTATTTT. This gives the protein CASSPREALTDTQYF.

CDR3 nucleotides: TGTGCCAGCAGCCCCACGGCGGGATACTTTGGAAACACCATATATTTT. Protein: CASSPTAGYFGNTIYF. The V call is TRBV7-9, the J call TRBJ1-3; D is ambiguous. This CDR3 is built from 16 residues. CDR1 is SEHNR and CDR2 is FQNEAQ in the germline V gene (reference sequence). V lost 5 bases and J 3 bases, leaving 17 bases between the germline ends.

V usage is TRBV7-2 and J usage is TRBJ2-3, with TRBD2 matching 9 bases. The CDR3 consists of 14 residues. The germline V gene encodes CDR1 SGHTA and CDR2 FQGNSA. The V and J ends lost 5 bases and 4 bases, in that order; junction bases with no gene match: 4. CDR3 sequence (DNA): TGTGCCAGCAGCGCGGGACTAGCTGCAGATACGCAGTATTTT. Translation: CASSAGLAADTQYF.

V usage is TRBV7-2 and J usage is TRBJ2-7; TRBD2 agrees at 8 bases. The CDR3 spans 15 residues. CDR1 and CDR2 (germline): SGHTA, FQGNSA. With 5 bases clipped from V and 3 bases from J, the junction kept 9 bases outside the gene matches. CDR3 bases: TGTGCCAGCAGCCTACCCGGGGGGGCGCACTACGAGCAGTACTTC. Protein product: CASSLPGGAHYEQYF.

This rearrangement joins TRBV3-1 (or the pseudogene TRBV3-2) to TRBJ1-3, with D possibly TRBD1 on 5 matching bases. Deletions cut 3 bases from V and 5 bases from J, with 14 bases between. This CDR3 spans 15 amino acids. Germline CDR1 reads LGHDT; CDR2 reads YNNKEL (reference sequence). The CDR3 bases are TGTGCCAGCAGCCACTCGCGGGGCTACCGAAACACCATATATTTT. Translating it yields CASSHSRGYRNTIYF.

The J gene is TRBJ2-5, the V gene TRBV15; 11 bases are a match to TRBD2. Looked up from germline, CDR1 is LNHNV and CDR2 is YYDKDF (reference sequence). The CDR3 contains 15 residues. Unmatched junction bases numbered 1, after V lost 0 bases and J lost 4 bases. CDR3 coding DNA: TGTGCCACCAGCAGAGATAGCGGGGGGGCAGAGACCCAGTACTTC. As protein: CATSRDSGGAETQYF.

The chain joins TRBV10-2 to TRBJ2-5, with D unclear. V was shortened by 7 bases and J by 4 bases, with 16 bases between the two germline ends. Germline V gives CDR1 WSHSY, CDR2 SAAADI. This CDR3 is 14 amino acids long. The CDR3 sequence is CASTPTRLLETQYF. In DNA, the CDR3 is TGCGCCAGCACCCCGACTCGCCTGCTAGAGACCCAGTACTTC.

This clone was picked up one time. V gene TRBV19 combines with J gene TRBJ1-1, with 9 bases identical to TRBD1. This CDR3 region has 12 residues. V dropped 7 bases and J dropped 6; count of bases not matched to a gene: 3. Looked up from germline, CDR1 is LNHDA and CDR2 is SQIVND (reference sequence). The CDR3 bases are TGTGCCAGTAAAAACAGGGGGCCTGAAGCTTTCTTT. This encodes CASKNRGPEAFF.

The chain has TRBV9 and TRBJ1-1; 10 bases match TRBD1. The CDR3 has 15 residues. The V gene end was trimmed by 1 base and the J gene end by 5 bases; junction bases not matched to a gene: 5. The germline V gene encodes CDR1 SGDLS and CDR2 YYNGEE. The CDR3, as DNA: TGTGCCAGCAGCGTAAACGAGGACAGGGGGACTGAAGCTTTCTTT. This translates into CASSVNEDRGTEAFF.